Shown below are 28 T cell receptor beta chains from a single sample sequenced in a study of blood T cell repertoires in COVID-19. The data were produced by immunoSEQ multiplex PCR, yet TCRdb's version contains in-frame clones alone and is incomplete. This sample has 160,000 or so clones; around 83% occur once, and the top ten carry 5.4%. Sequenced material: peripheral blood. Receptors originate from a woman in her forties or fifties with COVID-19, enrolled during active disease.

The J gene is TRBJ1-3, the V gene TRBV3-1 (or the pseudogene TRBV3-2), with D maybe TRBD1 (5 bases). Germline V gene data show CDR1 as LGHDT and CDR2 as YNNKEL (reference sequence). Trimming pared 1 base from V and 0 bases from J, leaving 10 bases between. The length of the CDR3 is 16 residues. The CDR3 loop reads CASSQVDSYSGNTIYF. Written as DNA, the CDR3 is TGTGCCAGCAGCCAAGTTGACAGCTACTCTGGAAACACCATATATTTT.

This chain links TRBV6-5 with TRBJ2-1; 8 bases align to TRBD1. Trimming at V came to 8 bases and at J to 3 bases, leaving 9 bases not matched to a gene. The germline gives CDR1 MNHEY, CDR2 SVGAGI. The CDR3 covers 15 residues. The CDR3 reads CASLPGQGFYNEQFF. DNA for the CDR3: TGTGCCAGCCTACCCGGACAGGGATTCTACAATGAGCAGTTCTTC.

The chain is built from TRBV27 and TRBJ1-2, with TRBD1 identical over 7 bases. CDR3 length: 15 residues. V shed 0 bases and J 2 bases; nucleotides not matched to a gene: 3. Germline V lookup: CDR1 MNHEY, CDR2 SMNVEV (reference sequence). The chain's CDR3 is CASSLSGGANYGYTF. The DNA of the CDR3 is TGTGCCAGCAGTTTATCAGGGGGCGCGAACTATGGCTACACCTTC.

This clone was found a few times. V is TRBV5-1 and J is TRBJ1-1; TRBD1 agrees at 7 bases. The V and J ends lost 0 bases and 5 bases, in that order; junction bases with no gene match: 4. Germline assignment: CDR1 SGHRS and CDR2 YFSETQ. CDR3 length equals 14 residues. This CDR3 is CASSLGNRGTEAFF. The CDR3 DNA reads TGCGCCAGCAGCTTGGGTAACAGGGGTACTGAAGCTTTCTTT. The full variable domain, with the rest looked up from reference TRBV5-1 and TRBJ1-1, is KAGVTQTPRYLIKTRGQQVTLSCSPISGHRSVSWYQQTPGQGLQFLFEYFSETQRNKGNFPGRFSGRQFSNSRSEMNVSTLELGDSALYLCASSLGNRGTEAFFGQGTRLTVV.

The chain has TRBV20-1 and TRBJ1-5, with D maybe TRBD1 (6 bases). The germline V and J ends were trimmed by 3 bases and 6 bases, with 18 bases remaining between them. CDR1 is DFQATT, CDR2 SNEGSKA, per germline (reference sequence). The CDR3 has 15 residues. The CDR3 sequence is CSASIGQGLGQPQHF. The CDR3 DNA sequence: TGCAGTGCTAGTATTGGGCAGGGGCTAGGTCAGCCCCAGCATTTT.

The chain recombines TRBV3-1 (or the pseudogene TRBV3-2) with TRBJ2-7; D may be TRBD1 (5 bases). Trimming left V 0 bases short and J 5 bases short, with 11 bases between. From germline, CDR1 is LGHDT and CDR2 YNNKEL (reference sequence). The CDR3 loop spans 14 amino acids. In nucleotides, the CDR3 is TGTGCCAGCAGCCAAGAGGACCAGGGAAACGAGCAGTACTTC. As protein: CASSQEDQGNEQYF.

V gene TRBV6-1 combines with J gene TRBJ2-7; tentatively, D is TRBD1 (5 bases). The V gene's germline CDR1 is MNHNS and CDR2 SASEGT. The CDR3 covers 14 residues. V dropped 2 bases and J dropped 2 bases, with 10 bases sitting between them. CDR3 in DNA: TGTGCCAGCAGTGAAAGGGGAAGGGCCTACGAGCAGTACTTC. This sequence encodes CASSERGRAYEQYF.

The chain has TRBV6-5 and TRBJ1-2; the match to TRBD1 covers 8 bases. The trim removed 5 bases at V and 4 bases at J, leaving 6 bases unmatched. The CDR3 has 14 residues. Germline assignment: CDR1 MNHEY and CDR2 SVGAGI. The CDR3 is CASSRTGKAYGYTF. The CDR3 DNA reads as TGTGCCAGCAGTCGGACAGGGAAGGCCTATGGCTACACCTTC.

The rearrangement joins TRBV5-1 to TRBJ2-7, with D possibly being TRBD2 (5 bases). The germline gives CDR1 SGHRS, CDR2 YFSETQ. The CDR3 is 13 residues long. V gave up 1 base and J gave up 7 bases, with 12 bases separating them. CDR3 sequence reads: CASSLPLVGEQYF. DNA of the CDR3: TGCGCCAGCAGCTTGCCACTAGTAGGGGAGCAGTACTTC.

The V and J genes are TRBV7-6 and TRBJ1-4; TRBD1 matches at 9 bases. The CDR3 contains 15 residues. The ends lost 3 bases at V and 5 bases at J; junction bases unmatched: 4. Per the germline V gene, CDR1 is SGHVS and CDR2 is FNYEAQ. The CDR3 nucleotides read TGTGCCAGCAGCTTTACAGGGGGCCCAAATGAAAAACTGTTTTTT. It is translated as CASSFTGGPNEKLFF. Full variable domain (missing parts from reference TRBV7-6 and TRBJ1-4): GAGVSQSPRYKVTKRGQDVALRCDPISGHVSLYWYRQALGQGPEFLTYFNYEAQQDKSGLPNDRFSAERPEGSISTLTIQRTEQRDSAMYRCASSFTGGPNEKLFFGSGTQLSVL.

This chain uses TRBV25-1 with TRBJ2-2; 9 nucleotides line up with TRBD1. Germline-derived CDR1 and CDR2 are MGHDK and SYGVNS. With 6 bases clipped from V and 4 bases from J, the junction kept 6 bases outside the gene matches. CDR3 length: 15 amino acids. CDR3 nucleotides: TGTGCCAGCAGGGCCGGGACAGGGCCCACCGGGGAGCTGTTTTTT. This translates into CASRAGTGPTGELFF.

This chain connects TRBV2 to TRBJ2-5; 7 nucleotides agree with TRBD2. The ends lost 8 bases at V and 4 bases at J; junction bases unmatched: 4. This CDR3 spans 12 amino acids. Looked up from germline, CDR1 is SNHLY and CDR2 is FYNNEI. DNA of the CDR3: TGTGCCAGCGTGTGGGGGGGAGAGACCCAGTACTTC. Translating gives CASVWGGETQYF.

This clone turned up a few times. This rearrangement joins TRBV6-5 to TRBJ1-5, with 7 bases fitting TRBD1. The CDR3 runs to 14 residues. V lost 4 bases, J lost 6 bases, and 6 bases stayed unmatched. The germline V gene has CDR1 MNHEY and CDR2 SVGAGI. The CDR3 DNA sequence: TGTGCCAGCAGTTTCACAGGGGTTCTTCAGCCCCAGCATTTT. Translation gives CASSFTGVLQPQHF.

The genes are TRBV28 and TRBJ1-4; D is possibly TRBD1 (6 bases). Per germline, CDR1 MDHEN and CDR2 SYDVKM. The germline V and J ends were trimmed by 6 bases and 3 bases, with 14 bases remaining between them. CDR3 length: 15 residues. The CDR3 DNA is TGTGCCAGCAGCGGGGGGGGCTCGGCTAATGAAAAACTGTTTTTT. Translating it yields CASSGGGSANEKLFF.

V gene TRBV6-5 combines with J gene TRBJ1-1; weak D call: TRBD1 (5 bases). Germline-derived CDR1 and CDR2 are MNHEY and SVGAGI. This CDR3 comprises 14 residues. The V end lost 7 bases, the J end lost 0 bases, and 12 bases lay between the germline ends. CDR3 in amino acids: CASTAGLMNTEAFF. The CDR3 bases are TGTGCCAGCACGGCAGGGCTCATGAACACTGAAGCTTTCTTT.

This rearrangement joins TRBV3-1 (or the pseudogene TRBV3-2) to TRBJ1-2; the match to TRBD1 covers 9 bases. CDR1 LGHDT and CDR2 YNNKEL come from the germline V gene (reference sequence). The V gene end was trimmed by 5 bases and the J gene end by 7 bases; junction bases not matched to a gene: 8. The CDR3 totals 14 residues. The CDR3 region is CASSARDREIGYTF. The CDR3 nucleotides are TGTGCCAGCAGCGCCCGGGACAGGGAGATTGGCTACACCTTC.

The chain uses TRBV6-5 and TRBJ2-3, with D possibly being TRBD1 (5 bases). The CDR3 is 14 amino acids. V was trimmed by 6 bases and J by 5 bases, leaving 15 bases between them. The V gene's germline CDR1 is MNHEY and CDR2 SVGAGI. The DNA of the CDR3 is TGTGCCAGCAGCGACAGCGCCGGTCGAGATACGCAGTATTTT. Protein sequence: CASSDSAGRDTQYF.

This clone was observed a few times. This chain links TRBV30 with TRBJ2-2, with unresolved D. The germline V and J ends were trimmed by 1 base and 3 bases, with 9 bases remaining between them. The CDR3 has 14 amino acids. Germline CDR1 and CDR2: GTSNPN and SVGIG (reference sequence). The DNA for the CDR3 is TGTGCCTGGAGTGAAGTACCGGACACCGGGGAGCTGTTTTTT. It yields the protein CAWSEVPDTGELFF.

CDR3 sequence reads: CASSPGGLYNEQFF. The CDR3 DNA follows: TGTGCCAGCAGCCCAGGCGGGCTGTACAATGAGCAGTTCTTC. The V call is TRBV9, the J call TRBJ2-1; D possibly corresponds to TRBD2 (5 bases). The CDR3 runs to 14 residues. The V end was cut by 4 bases, the J end by 4 bases, with 12 bases between. CDR1 is SGDLS and CDR2 is YYNGEE in the germline V gene. The whole variable domain, filled in from reference TRBV9 and TRBJ2-1, reads DSGVTQTPKHLITATGQRVTLRCSPRSGDLSVYWYQQSLDQGLQFLIQYYNGEERAKGNILERFSAQQFPDLHSELNLSSLELGDSALYFCASSPGGLYNEQFFGPGTRLTVL.

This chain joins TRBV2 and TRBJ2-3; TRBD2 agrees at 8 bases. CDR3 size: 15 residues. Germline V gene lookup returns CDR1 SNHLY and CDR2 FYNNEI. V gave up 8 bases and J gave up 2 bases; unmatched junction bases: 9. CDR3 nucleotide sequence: TGTGCCAGCCGGGGACTAGTACTACTCACAGATACGCAGTATTTT. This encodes CASRGLVLLTDTQYF.

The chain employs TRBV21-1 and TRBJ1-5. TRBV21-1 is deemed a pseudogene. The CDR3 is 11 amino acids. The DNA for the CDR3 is TGTGCCAGCAGCAATATCCAGCCCCAGCATTTT. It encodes CASSNIQPQHF.

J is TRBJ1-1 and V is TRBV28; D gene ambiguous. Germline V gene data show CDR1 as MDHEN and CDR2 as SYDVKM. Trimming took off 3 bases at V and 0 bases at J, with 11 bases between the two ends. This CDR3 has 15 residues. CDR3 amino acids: CASSFPRGLNTEAFF. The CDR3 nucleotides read TGTGCCAGCAGTTTTCCTCGGGGATTGAACACTGAAGCTTTCTTT.

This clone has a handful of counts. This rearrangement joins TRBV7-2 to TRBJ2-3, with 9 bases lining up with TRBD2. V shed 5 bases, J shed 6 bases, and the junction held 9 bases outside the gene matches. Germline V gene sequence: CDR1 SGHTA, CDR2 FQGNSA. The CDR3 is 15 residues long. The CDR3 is CASSPRRGGPDTQYF. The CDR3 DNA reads TGTGCCAGCAGCCCACGGCGGGGGGGCCCGGATACGCAGTATTTT.

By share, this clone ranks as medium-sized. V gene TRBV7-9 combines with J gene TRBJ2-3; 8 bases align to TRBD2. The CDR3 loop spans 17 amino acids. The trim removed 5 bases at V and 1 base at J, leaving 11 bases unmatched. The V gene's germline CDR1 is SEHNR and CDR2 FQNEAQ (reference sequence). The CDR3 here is CASSRMGGGTGTDTQYF. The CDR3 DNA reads TGTGCCAGCAGCCGAATGGGCGGGGGGACTGGCACAGATACGCAGTATTTT.

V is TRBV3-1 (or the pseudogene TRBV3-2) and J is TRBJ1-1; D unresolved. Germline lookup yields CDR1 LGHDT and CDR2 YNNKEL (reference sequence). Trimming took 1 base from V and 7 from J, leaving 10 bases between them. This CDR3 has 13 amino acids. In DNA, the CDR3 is TGTGCCAGCAGCCAAGGCAGAGCGGGTGAAGCTTTCTTT. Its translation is CASSQGRAGEAFF.

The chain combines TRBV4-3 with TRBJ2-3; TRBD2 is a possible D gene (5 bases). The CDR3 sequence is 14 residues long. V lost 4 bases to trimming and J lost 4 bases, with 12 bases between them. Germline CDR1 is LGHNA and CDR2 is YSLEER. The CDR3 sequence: CASSLRAGPDTQYF. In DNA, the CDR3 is TGCGCCAGCAGCCTGCGCGCGGGTCCAGATACGCAGTATTTT.

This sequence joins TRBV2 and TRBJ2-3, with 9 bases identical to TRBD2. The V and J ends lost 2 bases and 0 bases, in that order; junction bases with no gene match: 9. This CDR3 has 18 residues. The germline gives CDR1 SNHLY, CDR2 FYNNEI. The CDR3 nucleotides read TGTGCCAGCAGTGAACTAGCGGGGACCCGCCTGAGCACAGATACGCAGTATTTT. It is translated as CASSELAGTRLSTDTQYF.

The CDR3 DNA reads as TGTGCTAGTGGTTTGGCAGGTTATGGCTACACCTTC. Translation gives CASGLAGYGYTF. This chain connects TRBV12-5 to TRBJ1-2, with no clear D. Germline CDR1 and CDR2: LGHNT and FRNRAP. The CDR3 contains 12 residues. V gave up 1 base and J gave up 5 bases, with 5 bases separating them.